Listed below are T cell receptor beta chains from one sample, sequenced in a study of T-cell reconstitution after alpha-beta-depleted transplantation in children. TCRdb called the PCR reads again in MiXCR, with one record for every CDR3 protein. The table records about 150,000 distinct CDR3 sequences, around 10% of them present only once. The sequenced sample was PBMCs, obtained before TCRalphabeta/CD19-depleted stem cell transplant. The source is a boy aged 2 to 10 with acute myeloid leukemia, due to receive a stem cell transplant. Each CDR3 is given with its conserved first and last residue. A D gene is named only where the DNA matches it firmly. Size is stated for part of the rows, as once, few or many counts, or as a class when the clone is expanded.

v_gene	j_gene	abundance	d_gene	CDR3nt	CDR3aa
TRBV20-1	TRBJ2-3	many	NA	TGCAGTGCTAGAGCGGGACACGCGGGAACGCAGTATTTT	CSARAGHAGTQYF
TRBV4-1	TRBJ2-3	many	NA	TGCGCCAGCAGCCAAGATTTGGGGGCTAGCACAGATACGCAGTATTTT	CASSQDLGASTDTQYF
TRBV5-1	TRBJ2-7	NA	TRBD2	TGCGCCAGCTCCCCTGGGACTAGCGGAGGGGACGAGCAGTACTTC	CASSPGTSGGDEQYF
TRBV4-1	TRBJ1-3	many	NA	TGCGCCAGCAGCCAGAAGATTCACGGGCAGGCTGGAAACACCATATATTTT	CASSQKIHGQAGNTIYF
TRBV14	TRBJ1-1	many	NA	TGTGCCAGCAGCCTTAACGTTGGGGGAACTGAAGCTTTCTTT	CASSLNVGGTEAFF
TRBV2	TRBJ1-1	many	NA	TGTGCCAGCAGTGAGGGGGGGGGAAAACTGACTGAAGCTTTCTTT	CASSEGGGKLTEAFF
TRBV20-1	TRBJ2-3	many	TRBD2	TGCAGTGCCACAGCGGGAGGAGGTAGAGATACGCAGTATTTT	CSATAGGGRDTQYF
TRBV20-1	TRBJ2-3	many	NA	TGCAGTGCCCTTCGGCCCTCGGGAGATACGCAGTATTTT	CSALRPSGDTQYF
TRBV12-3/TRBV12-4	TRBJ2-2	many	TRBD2	TGTGCCAGCAGGACTAGCGGGAGCCCCACCGGGGAGCTGTTTTTT	CASRTSGSPTGELFF
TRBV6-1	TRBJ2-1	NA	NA	TGTGCCAGCAGCGCAGGATATGAGCAGTTCTTC	CASSAGYEQFF
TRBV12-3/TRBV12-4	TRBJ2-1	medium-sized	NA	TGTGCCAGCAGCCCTGGGTCCAATGAGCAGTTCTTC	CASSPGSNEQFF
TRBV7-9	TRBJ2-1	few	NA	TGTGCCAGCATCCAACCCGGGCCGGGATCGATCAATGAGCAGTTCTTC	CASIQPGPGSINEQFF
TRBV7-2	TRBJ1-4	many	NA	TGTGCCAGCAGCTTGGACAGACTTACTGCAACTAATGAAAAACTGTTTTTT	CASSLDRLTATNEKLFF
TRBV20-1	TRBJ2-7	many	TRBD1	TGCAGTGCCTCTGACAGGGGGCGGGACGAGCAGTACTTC	CSASDRGRDEQYF
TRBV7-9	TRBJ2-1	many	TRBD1	TGTGCCAGCAGCTTGCTGTTCTCCGGGACAGCAAACAATGAGCAGTTCTTC	CASSLLFSGTANNEQFF
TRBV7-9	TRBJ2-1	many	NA	TGTGCCAGCAGCCGCAACGATCGCCTCTACAATGAGCAGTTCTTC	CASSRNDRLYNEQFF
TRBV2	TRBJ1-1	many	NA	TGTGCCAGCACAGCAGAGGGAAGCGACACTGAAGCTTTCTTT	CASTAEGSDTEAFF
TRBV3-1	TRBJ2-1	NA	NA	TGTGCCACCTCCCAACCTGGACAAGACAATGAGCAGTTCTTC	CATSQPGQDNEQFF
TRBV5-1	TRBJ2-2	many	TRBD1	TGCGCCAGCAGCTTCCCCGGGACAGGGGGCACCGGGGAGCTGTTTTTT	CASSFPGTGGTGELFF
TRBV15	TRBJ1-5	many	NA	TGTGCCACCAGCAGAGATCTACAGGCTTTTCAGCCCCAGCATTTT	CATSRDLQAFQPQHF
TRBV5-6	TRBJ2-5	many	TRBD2	TGTGCCAGCAGCTCCTCCGGGACTAGGGGCCCCGAGACCCAGTACTTC	CASSSSGTRGPETQYF
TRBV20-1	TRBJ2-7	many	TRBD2	TGCAGTGCTGGGACTAGCACCCGGTACGAGCAGTACTTC	CSAGTSTRYEQYF
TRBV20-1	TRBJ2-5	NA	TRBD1	TGCAGTGCTGAAGAAACAGGGGGCGAGACCCAGTACTTC	CSAEETGGETQYF
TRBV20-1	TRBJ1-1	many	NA	TGCAGTGATAGACCGGGGAACACTGAAGCTTTCTTT	CSDRPGNTEAFF
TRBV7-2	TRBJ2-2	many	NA	TGTGCCAGCAGCTTGTCAGGGAGCACCGGGGAGCTGTTTTTT	CASSLSGSTGELFF
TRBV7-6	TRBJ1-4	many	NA	TGTGCCAGCAGCTCACGGACGGCTAATAATGAAAAACTGTTTTTT	CASSSRTANNEKLFF
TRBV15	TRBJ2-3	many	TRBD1	TGTGCCACCAGCACTGGGACAGAACTCACAGATACGCAGTATTTT	CATSTGTELTDTQYF
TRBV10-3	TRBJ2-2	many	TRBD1	TGTGCCATCAGTGAGTGGCGGACAGGGACCGGGGAGCTGTTTTTT	CAISEWRTGTGELFF
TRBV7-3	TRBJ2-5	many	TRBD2	TGTGCCAGCAGCATCCGTCCGGGAGGAAAAGAGACCCAGTACTTC	CASSIRPGGKETQYF
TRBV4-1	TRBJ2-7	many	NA	TGCGCCAGCAGCCATTTTACGATGACATTAGGGCCCTACGAGCAGTACTTC	CASSHFTMTLGPYEQYF
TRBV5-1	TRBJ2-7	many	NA	TGCGCCAGCAGCTGGACCGGCACTACGACTTACGAGCAGTACTTC	CASSWTGTTTYEQYF
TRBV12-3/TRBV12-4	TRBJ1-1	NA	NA	TGTGCCAGCAGTTTTACGGGGATCGGGTTGGCGAACACTGAAGCTTTCTTT	CASSFTGIGLANTEAFF
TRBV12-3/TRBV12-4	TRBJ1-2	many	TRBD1	TGTGCCAGCAGTTGGGACAGGGGGAACTATGGCTACACCTTC	CASSWDRGNYGYTF